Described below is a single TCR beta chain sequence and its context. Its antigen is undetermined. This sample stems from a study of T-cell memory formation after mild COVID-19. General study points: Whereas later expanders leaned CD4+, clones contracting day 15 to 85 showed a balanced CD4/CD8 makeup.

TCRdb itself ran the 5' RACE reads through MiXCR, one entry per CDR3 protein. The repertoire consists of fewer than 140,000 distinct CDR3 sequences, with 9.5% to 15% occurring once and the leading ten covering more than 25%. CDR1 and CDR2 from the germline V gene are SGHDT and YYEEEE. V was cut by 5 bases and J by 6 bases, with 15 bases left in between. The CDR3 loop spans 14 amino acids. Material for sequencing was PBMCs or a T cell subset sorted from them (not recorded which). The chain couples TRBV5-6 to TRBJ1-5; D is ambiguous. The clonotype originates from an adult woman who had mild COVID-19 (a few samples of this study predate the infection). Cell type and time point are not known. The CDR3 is CASSSWAGVQPQHF. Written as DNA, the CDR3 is TGTGCCAGCAGTTCCTGGGCCGGGGTTCAGCCCCAGCATTTT.